The clone carrying this T cell receptor (beta chain) was seen many times. This specimen belongs to a study of CD8 T cells in ankylosing spondylitis. The V end lost 5 bases, the J end lost 7 bases, and 9 bases lay between the germline ends. Per germline, CDR1 SEHNR and CDR2 FQNEAQ (reference sequence). The CDR3 is 12 residues long. TCRdb re-analysed the 5' RACE reads in MiXCR, keeping a single row per CDR3 protein. The sample holds 210,000 or so distinct CDR3 sequences, 8% to 10% seen once. The sample taken for sequencing was blood, either unsorted or a sorted T cell fraction (not recorded which). This sequence originates from a female donor with ankylosing spondylitis or in good health (not recorded which). This chain connects TRBV7-9 to TRBJ2-1; D gene uncertain. The CDR3 spells CASSPPSNEQFF. The CDR3 region has the DNA TGTGCCAGCAGCCCACCCAGTAATGAGCAGTTCTTC.